The clone carrying this T cell receptor beta chain has a handful of counts. Its antigen is currently unknown. The data derive from a study of vaccination and CD4 T cells after COVID-19. Overall study context: At a median approximately 72 days (range 14 to 241) after dose two, post-vaccine samples were obtained. The cells were exposed to overlapping spike peptides originating from SARS-CoV-2, HCoV-NL63, HCoV-OC43 and HCoV-229E for stimulation.

The treatment: 10-day PBMC culture with coronavirus spike peptide pools or control peptides (ViraFEST assay). The ViraFEST method relied on peptide pools to expand antigen-specific T cells, followed by TCR sequencing. Each well received two million PBMCs, cultured with approximately 9 IU/ml IL-2 and 10 ug/ml peptide pools. Researchers used the Oncomine TCR Beta short-read assay to sequence DNA from cultured CD4+ T cells. A single record per CDR3 protein comes from TCRdb applying MiXCR to the PCR reads. This sample has approximately 12,000 distinct CDR3 sequences, with 25% to 30% found just once. The germline CDR1 and CDR2 sequences are GTSNPN and SVGIG (reference sequence). J gave up 7 bases and V 4 bases, and 6 bases lay outside the gene matches. This CDR3 has 14 residues.

The sequence came from a human donor who received a COVID-19 vaccine. The chain carries TRBV30 and TRBJ1-6; the match to TRBD1 covers 8 bases. Sequenced material: CD4+ T cells from blood, cultured in vitro, taken before SARS-CoV-2 vaccination. The CDR3 loop reads CAWINDRGNSPLHF. In DNA, the CDR3 is TGTGCCTGGATAAATGACAGGGGAAATTCACCCCTCCACTTT.